The TCR beta chain described here comes from a study of T cells after yellow fever vaccination (dated by TCRdb to 2018 to 2020). In terms of the full investigation: Libraries from fractions with low cell numbers were prepared with the SMART-Seq v4 Ultra Low Input RNA kit. Two healthy male donors made up the cohort, one aged 18 to 29 years and the other aged 30 to 39 years. To follow T-cell clones before and after both primary and booster YFV17D yellow fever vaccination, bulk TCR alpha and beta repertoires underwent longitudinal sequencing. Bulk PBMC replicates and cell subsets were isolated from blood drawn at multiple timepoints before and after both primary and secondary immunization. Overall study results and their limits: Only a couple of donors were included in the study, so the extent to which the findings can be generalized is limited. A small fraction of clonotypes showed up in both the CD4 and CD8 compartments, probably as a result of convergent recombination. After the booster, most clones that had expanded after primary vaccination were detected again (about 95% of CD4 and around 88% of CD8), suggesting broad maintenance of memory. The secondary T-cell response was weaker than the primary response but faster, peaking on day 5 instead of day 15. Computational filtering was required because FACS-sorted repertoires could contain abundant contaminating clonotypes from the bulk population.

Per the publication, the treatment or condition label means: live attenuated yellow fever vaccine strain. At each blood-draw timepoint, two biological replicates of bulk PBMCs were obtained. A standard Ficoll-Paque protocol was used to isolate PBMCs from peripheral blood. TriZol was used to extract RNA from bulk PBMCs, from CD4 and CD8 fractions, and from dextramer-positive and dextramer-negative fractions. TCR cDNA was synthesized by 5'RACE template switching, which introduced a universal primer site and unique molecular identifiers. Priming of cDNA synthesis was performed from both the TCR alpha and TCR beta constant segments. Library amplification involved two PCR steps, and the second step added sample barcodes and sequencing adapters. Sequencing of libraries was performed on Illumina HiSeq 2500 (2x100 bp) or NovaSeq (2x150 bp). Per the source publication's procedure: Demultiplexing of reads and collapsing into UMI consensus sequences were performed with MIGEC, and V(D)J alignment was carried out with MiXCR. Using edgeR on replicate PBMC samples, clonotypes were called vaccine-responding if FDR was below 0.01 and the log2 fold change was above 5 up to day 15. CD4 or CD8 identity was assigned to each bulk clonotype according to whether the clonotype was present at higher abundance in the sequenced CD4 repertoire or the sequenced CD8 repertoire. The public reads were run again by TCRdb, first through fastp at Q25 and then through MiXCR, and only productive beta chains were kept. Each entry merges the rows of one CDR3 protein and shows their most common DNA and genes. It is TCRdb's table, rather than the study itself, that gives the V and J calls and clone size. Here the sample has approximately 300,000 distinct CDR3 sequences; more than 8.5% occur a single time. Clones ranked in the top ten supply under 20% of the sample.

With regard to this clonotype: The antigen it recognizes is unknown. No quality values exist for individual bases; no much larger clone is one base distant.

The germline V gene supplies CDR1 SGHRS and CDR2 YFSETQ. Its CDR3 holds 16 amino acids, cysteine through phenylalanine. Only the CDR3 DNA is retained, 48 bases long and in frame from the first base. Cut back by 3 bases and 0 bases, the V and J ends lie 13 bases apart. Sequenced material: PBMCs, taken on the day of the first yellow fever vaccination. This receptor was obtained from a man between 18 and 35 years old who received the YFV17D yellow fever vaccine. The rearranged segments are TRBV5-1 and TRBJ2-4; TRBD1 is a possible D gene, resting on 5 matching bases. The CDR3 protein: CASSYGHDLAKNIQYF. In nucleotide form, the sequence is TGCGCCAGCAGCTATGGACACGACCTAGCCAAAAACATTCAGTACTTC.